This entry lists 10 T cell receptor beta chains sequenced from one sample in a study of cytomegalovirus exposure and HLA in healthy donors. With 60 Vbeta and 13 Jbeta primers, the PCR was carried out. Repertoires were generated with immunoSEQ multiplex PCR, while TCRdb's copy carries only in-frame clones and drops some. The table lists 90,000 to 120,000 clones, about four fifths of them singletons. The specimen sequenced was PBMCs. All receptors come from a female donor in good health and CMV-seropositive.

This clone was observed once. The chain combines TRBV7-7 with TRBJ2-5; 9 bases map to TRBD1. V was pared by 1 base and J by 0 bases, with 15 bases of the junction left unmatched. CDR3 length: 20 amino acids. Germline CDR1 reads SSHAT; CDR2 reads FNYEAQ (reference sequence). The CDR3 region is CASSLEDRGPRASYQETQYF. Written as DNA, the CDR3 is TGTGCCAGCAGCTTAGAGGACAGGGGCCCTCGAGCCTCCTACCAAGAGACCCAGTACTTC.

The chain uses TRBV19 and TRBJ2-7, with 13 bases identical to TRBD2. This CDR3 region has 16 residues. Looked up from germline, CDR1 is LNHDA and CDR2 is SQIVND (reference sequence). The junction had 1 base not matched to a gene; V was cut back by 0 bases and J by 2 bases. The CDR3 sequence: CASSIEGTSGAYEQYF. For the CDR3, the DNA is TGTGCCAGTAGTATAGAGGGGACTAGCGGGGCCTACGAGCAGTACTTC.

J is TRBJ2-2 and V is TRBV7-2, with 9 bases lining up with TRBD2. V lost 0 bases to trimming and J lost 4 bases; unmatched junction nucleotides: 12. Germline V gene lookup returns CDR1 SGHTA and CDR2 FQGNSA. The CDR3 length is 19 residues. DNA for the CDR3: TGTGCCAGCAGCTTAGCGGGGGCGCGGGGGGGCGCTGGCACCGGGGAGCTGTTTTTT. It is translated as CASSLAGARGGAGTGELFF.

The genes are TRBV7-2 and TRBJ2-5; D is undetermined. The CDR3 length is 12 residues. Trimming shortened V by 7 bases and J by 2 bases, and 8 bases separated the two germline ends. CDR1 and CDR2 (germline): SGHTA, FQGNSA. This CDR3 reads CASTAQQETQYF. CDR3 bases: TGTGCCAGCACTGCACAACAAGAGACCCAGTACTTC. The full variable domain, in which reference TRBV7-2 and TRBJ2-5 provide the parts outside the CDR3, is GAGVSQSPSNKVTEKGKDVELRCDPISGHTALYWYRQSLGQGLEFLIYFQGNSAPDKSGLPSDRFSAERTGGSVSTLTIQRTQQEDSAVYLCASTAQQETQYFGPGTRLLVL.

The V call is TRBV6-1, the J call TRBJ2-7; unclear D gene. Germline V gives CDR1 MNHNS, CDR2 SASEGT. Trimming left V 0 bases short and J 2 bases short, with 11 bases between. This CDR3 has 15 residues. The CDR3 loop is CASSEAGHAPYEQYF. The CDR3 nucleotides read TGTGCCAGCAGTGAAGCGGGCCACGCCCCCTACGAGCAGTACTTC.

V is TRBV6-4 and J is TRBJ2-3; 9 bases fit TRBD1. V lost 6 bases and J lost 3; bases outside the gene matches: 7. The CDR3 has 15 residues. Germline CDR1 MRHNA, CDR2 SNTAGT. The CDR3 is CASSLDRGPTDTQYF. The CDR3 DNA follows: TGTGCCAGCAGCCTGGACAGGGGTCCTACAGATACGCAGTATTTT.

The V gene is TRBV4-3, the J gene TRBJ2-1; a weak D match, TRBD2 (6 bases). Trimming removed 3 bases from V and 7 bases from J, with 10 bases in between. The length of the CDR3 is 13 residues. In germline, CDR1 is LGHNA, CDR2 YSLEER. The CDR3 reads CASSQWGENEQFF. In DNA form, the CDR3 reads TGCGCCAGCAGCCAGTGGGGGGAAAATGAGCAGTTCTTC.

The chain combines TRBV10-2 with TRBJ1-1; 11 bases line up with TRBD1. The CDR3 runs 13 residues. Trimming took 3 bases from V and 9 from J; bases not matched to a gene: 3. The germline gives CDR1 WSHSY, CDR2 SAAADI. The CDR3 region has the DNA TGCGCCAGCAGTGAACGGGACAGGGGGAAAGCTTTCTTT. This gives the protein CASSERDRGKAFF.

This chain joins TRBV4-2 and TRBJ2-3; tentatively, D is TRBD1 (5 bases). The CDR3 consists of 14 residues. Germline V CDR1 and CDR2: LGHNA, YNFKEQ. V was shortened by 0 bases and J by 6 bases, with 10 bases between the two germline ends. The CDR3 DNA follows: TGTGCCAGCAGCCAAGACAGGGTTTACGATACGCAGTATTTT. It is translated as CASSQDRVYDTQYF.

The gene calls are TRBV27 and TRBJ2-2; 9 bases map to TRBD2. The length of the CDR3 is 17 residues. V trimming: 5 bases; J trimming: 7 bases; junction bases outside the gene matches: 14. Germline values: CDR1 MNHEY, CDR2 SMNVEV (reference sequence). This chain's CDR3 is CASSPPPSGRFLGELFF. In nucleotides, the CDR3 is TGTGCCAGCAGTCCCCCCCCAAGCGGGAGGTTTCTCGGGGAGCTGTTTTTT.